This T cell receptor (beta chain) emerged from a study of cytomegalovirus exposure and HLA in healthy donors. For the study at large: The 130 or so validation repertoires, a later analysis reported, used the same platform as the 550 to 700 repertoires from the first cohort.

Measured with immunoSEQ multiplex PCR; TCRdb has only the in-frame clones, and not every one. The data show 130,000 to 150,000 clones, less than 90% seen once. The CDR3 contains 20 residues. Germline CDR1 reads KGHSH; CDR2 reads LQKENI. The V and J ends lost 3 bases and 0 bases, in that order; junction bases with no gene match: 17. The donors were in the roughly 110-subject validation cohort, distinct from the roughly 700-subject first cohort. The chain combines TRBV18 with TRBJ2-7, with 10 bases aligning to TRBD1. The sample was PBMCs. The TCR originated in a woman aged 18-29 years in good health and CMV-seropositive. The CDR3 nucleotides read TGTGCCAGCTCACCCTCCCGACAGGGGGCCTCTTCTCTGAGCTCCTACGAGCAGTACTTC. Protein: CASSPSRQGASSLSSYEQYF.